In its sample, the clone carrying this T cell receptor beta chain was seen a few times. Its specificity is unknown. These donors were members of the approximately 110-subject validation cohort, a group separate from the roughly 670-subject first cohort. This record comes from a study of cytomegalovirus exposure and HLA in healthy donors. Findings and limits, study-wide: The study listed roughly 160 cytomegalovirus-associated TCR beta chains. According to reports, the classifier identified cytomegalovirus status with high specificity and sensitivity. In vitro assays verified that three CMV-associated chains recognized CMV antigens specifically.

The CDR3 has 13 residues. With 8 bases removed from V and 5 bases from J, the gap between germline ends came to 16 bases. CDR1 is SNHLY, CDR2 FYNNEI, per germline. The repertoire was sequenced with immunoSEQ multiplex PCR; TCRdb's copy has only in-frame clones and lacks some. The sample consists of more than 120,000 clones, about 87% of them appearing once. The clonotype originates from a man between 18 and 29 years old in good health and CMV-seropositive. Sequenced material: PBMCs. The chain links TRBV2 to TRBJ2-7, with a possible D match to TRBD1 (8 bases). The CDR3: CASGRGTGNEQYF. The CDR3 bases are TGTGCCAGCGGGAGGGGGACAGGAAACGAGCAGTACTTC. The full variable domain, in which reference TRBV2 and TRBJ2-7 provide the parts outside the CDR3, is EPEVTQTPSHQVTQMGQEVILRCVPISNHLYFYWYRQILGQKVEFLVSFYNNEISEKSEIFDDQFSVERPDGSNFTLKIRSTKLEDSAMYFCASGRGTGNEQYFGPGTRLTVT.